This TCR beta chain comes out of a study of read filtering for tumor transcriptome and immune sequencing. The germline V gene encodes CDR1 SGHTA and CDR2 FQGNSA. The CDR3 length is 14 residues. Remarks on this clonotype: The germline gene is not matched at one end of the junction; a read error may be the cause.

This library used approximately 390 ng RNA and molecular barcoded adaptors spanning alpha/delta and beta/gamma chains. Via MiXCR, TCRdb re-called the reads, giving one row per CDR3 protein. The sample lists 30,000 to 40,000 distinct CDR3 sequences, more than 13% occurring once. Specimen: a population of CD138-negative cells sorted from bone marrow. The rearrangement joins TRBV7-2 to TRBJ1-5, with D possibly matching TRBD1 (5 bases). This TCR derives from a donor aged 40 or older with multiple myeloma. The CDR3: CASSLSRANQPQQF. In DNA, the CDR3 is TGTGCCAGCAGCTTATCCAGGGCCAATCAGCCCCAGCAGTTT. The full variable domain, completed using reference TRBV7-2 and TRBJ1-5, is GAGVSQSPSNKVTEKGKDVELRCDPISGHTALYWYRQSLGQGLEFLIYFQGNSAPDKSGLPSDRFSAERTGGSVSTLTIQRTQQEDSAVYLCASSLSRANQPQQFGDGTRLSIL.